These T cell receptor beta chains were read from a single sample in a study of early T cells in non-severe SARS-CoV-2 infection. MiXCR was run by TCRdb on the 5' RACE reads, yielding one entry per CDR3 protein. The table includes about 22,000 distinct CDR3 sequences, 3.6% detected once. The sequencing input was whole blood. The receptors derive from an adult who was a healthcare worker with PCR-confirmed SARS-CoV-2 infection or an uninfected control (not recorded which). Both conserved end residues are part of each CDR3. Fields, in order: V gene, J gene, D gene, CDR3 protein. D genes are given only for firm matches.

v_gene: TRBV6-1
j_gene: TRBJ1-2
d_gene: NA
CDR3aa: CASSEAVSNSDYGYTF

v_gene: TRBV11-2
j_gene: TRBJ2-1
d_gene: NA
CDR3aa: CASSLKTRVYNEQFF

v_gene: TRBV7-2
j_gene: TRBJ1-5
d_gene: NA
CDR3aa: CASSTTGQPQHF

v_gene: TRBV7-9
j_gene: TRBJ2-3
d_gene: NA
CDR3aa: CASRPGPYYTDTQYF

v_gene: TRBV29-1
j_gene: TRBJ2-2
d_gene: NA
CDR3aa: CSVGANTGELFF

v_gene: TRBV12-3/TRBV12-4
j_gene: TRBJ1-2
d_gene: NA
CDR3aa: CASSRTVRAHYGYTF

v_gene: TRBV6-2/TRBV6-3
j_gene: TRBJ2-7
d_gene: TRBD1
CDR3aa: CASSISVGGFSYEQYF

v_gene: TRBV7-2
j_gene: TRBJ2-1
d_gene: NA
CDR3aa: CASSLEDYYNEQFF

v_gene: TRBV12-3/TRBV12-4
j_gene: TRBJ2-7
d_gene: TRBD2
CDR3aa: CASSLWWEGTYEQYF

v_gene: TRBV4-3
j_gene: TRBJ2-1
d_gene: TRBD2
CDR3aa: CASSQVNSGSNEQFF

v_gene: TRBV14
j_gene: TRBJ1-1
d_gene: NA
CDR3aa: CASSQVSGGTEAFF

v_gene: TRBV5-4
j_gene: TRBJ2-1
d_gene: TRBD1
CDR3aa: CASSPGQGRYNEQFF

v_gene: TRBV4-3
j_gene: TRBJ2-1
d_gene: NA
CDR3aa: CASSQDWTGTYNEQFF

v_gene: TRBV10-2
j_gene: TRBJ2-7
d_gene: NA
CDR3aa: CASSELAELSF

v_gene: TRBV29-1
j_gene: TRBJ2-1
d_gene: NA
CDR3aa: CSFQTGKQRPYNEQFF

v_gene: TRBV11-2
j_gene: TRBJ2-5
d_gene: NA
CDR3aa: CASTSAGGRETQYF

v_gene: TRBV4-1
j_gene: TRBJ2-7
d_gene: NA
CDR3aa: CASSQDPYRALYEQYF

v_gene: TRBV7-2
j_gene: TRBJ2-2
d_gene: NA
CDR3aa: CASSVPMGAGELFF

v_gene: TRBV20-1
j_gene: TRBJ2-1
d_gene: TRBD2
CDR3aa: CSARERGAYNEQFF

v_gene: TRBV7-2
j_gene: TRBJ1-5
d_gene: TRBD1
CDR3aa: CASSTRTGWSQPQHF

v_gene: TRBV6-5
j_gene: TRBJ2-5
d_gene: TRBD2
CDR3aa: CASREGLAGAETQYF